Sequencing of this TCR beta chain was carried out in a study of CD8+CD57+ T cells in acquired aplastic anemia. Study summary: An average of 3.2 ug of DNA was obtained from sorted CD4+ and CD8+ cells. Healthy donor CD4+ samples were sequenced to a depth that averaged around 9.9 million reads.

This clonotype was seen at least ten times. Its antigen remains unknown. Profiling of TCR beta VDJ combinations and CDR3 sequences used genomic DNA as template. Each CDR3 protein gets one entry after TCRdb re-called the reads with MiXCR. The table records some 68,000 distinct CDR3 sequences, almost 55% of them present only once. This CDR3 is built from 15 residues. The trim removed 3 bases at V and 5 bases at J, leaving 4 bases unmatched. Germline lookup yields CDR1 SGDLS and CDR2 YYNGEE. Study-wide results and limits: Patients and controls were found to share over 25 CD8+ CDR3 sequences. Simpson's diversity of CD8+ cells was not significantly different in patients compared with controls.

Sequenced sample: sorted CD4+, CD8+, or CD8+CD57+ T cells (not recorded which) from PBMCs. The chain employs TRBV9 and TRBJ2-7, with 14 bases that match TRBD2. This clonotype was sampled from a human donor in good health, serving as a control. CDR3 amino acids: CASSAGLAGVDEQYF. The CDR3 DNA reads TGTGCCAGCAGCGCGGGACTAGCGGGAGTAGACGAGCAGTACTTC.